The T cell receptor (beta chain) under discussion was sequenced for a study of tumor-infiltrating lymphocytes in primary liver carcinoma. Across the whole study: Yields of productive TCRbeta reads ranged from roughly 3.5 to 7.13 million per sample and were similar across tissue types.

Co-extracting RNA and DNA was done with roughly 17-32 mg of unsorted bulk tissue as input. The CDR3 covers 15 residues. In germline, CDR1 is KGHDR, CDR2 SFDVKD. Production of TCR beta cDNA used 400 to 600 ng total RNA together with a constant-region primer. Each TCR beta library was derived from three nested multiplex PCR rounds that employed slightly modified ARM-PCR. A C-beta reverse primer was combined with TRBV1-TRBV30 forward primers in the first two PCR rounds, and each round had roughly 9 cycles. TCRdb re-called the multiplex PCR reads through MiXCR, storing one row per CDR3 protein. The sample yields approximately 37,000 distinct CDR3 sequences, roughly 80% seen once. The study, taken as a whole, reports: The study found a significantly higher top-250-clone fraction in tumors than in blood (p = 0.039).

For this clonotype: Antigen specificity is unknown. Relative to the germline gene, one junction end is altered; a read error may explain this.

The chain joins TRBV24-1 to TRBJ2-7; TRBD2 matches 10 bases. Sequenced material: liver tumor tissue from sampling region 4. Sample subset: tumor region T4, right-lateral pole. The receptor was derived from a man aged 35 to 55 with primary liver carcinoma and hepatitis B virus infection. In DNA, the CDR3 is TGCGCCACCAGTGACTCAGCTAGCGGGAGCTACGAGCAGTACTTC. It is translated as CATSDSASGSYEQYF.